The 19 T cell receptor beta chains below come from one sample, sequenced in a study of blood T cell repertoires in COVID-19. Method: immunoSEQ multiplex PCR; TCRdb's copy keeps in-frame clones and lacks some. In the table there are about 240,000 clones, 86% of which are singletons. Material: PBMCs or T cells enriched from blood (not recorded which). Receptors originate from a woman in her 40s with acute COVID-19.

This clone occurred once. The chain couples TRBV5-4 to TRBJ1-1, with D unresolved. The CDR3 loop spans 12 amino acids. The V and J ends lost 2 bases and 5 bases respectively, with 7 bases between them. From germline, CDR1 is SGHNT and CDR2 YYREEE (reference sequence). The CDR3 loop reads CASSFRETEAFF. CDR3 nucleotides: TGTGCCAGCAGCTTCCGGGAGACTGAAGCTTTCTTT.

The chain joins TRBV4-2 to TRBJ2-5; the match to TRBD2 covers 11 bases. This CDR3 is 17 amino acids long. CDR1 and CDR2 (germline): LGHNA, YNFKEQ. The trim removed 2 bases at V and 7 bases at J, leaving 12 bases unmatched. CDR3 nucleotide sequence: TGTGCCAGCAGCCAATCACGCCTAGCGGGAGGATTCGGGACCCAGTACTTC. This translates into CASSQSRLAGGFGTQYF.

The chain uses TRBV30 and TRBJ1-5; 9 positions agree with TRBD1. The ends lost 5 bases at V and 3 bases at J; junction bases unmatched: 2. The CDR3 consists of 13 residues. Germline CDR1 reads GTSNPN; CDR2 reads SVGIG (reference sequence). CDR3 loop: CAWRTGVNQPQHF. The DNA for the CDR3 is TGTGCCTGGCGGACAGGGGTCAATCAGCCCCAGCATTTT.

The CDR3 nucleotides read TGTGCCAGCACCAGATCCCGCATGGATTCACCCCTCCACTTT. Protein: CASTRSRMDSPLHF. The chain uses TRBV3-1 (or the pseudogene TRBV3-2) and TRBJ1-6; D uncertain. Trimming took off 7 bases at V and 8 bases at J, with 15 bases between the two ends. CDR1 and CDR2 (germline): LGHDT, YNNKEL (reference sequence). The CDR3 runs 14 residues.

The J gene is TRBJ2-7, the V gene TRBV5-4, with a possible D match to TRBD2 (6 bases). The ends were cut back, 2 bases at V and 7 bases at J, with 10 bases in the middle. Germline loops: CDR1 SGHNT, CDR2 YYREEE (reference sequence). The CDR3 length is 12 residues. The CDR3 here is CASSFPAGEQYF. The DNA for the CDR3 is TGTGCCAGCAGCTTCCCCGCGGGAGAGCAGTACTTC.

The chain links TRBV28 to TRBJ1-3; D is unresolved. Between the trimmed V and J ends, which lost 6 bases and 0 bases, there was a span of 9 bases. The germline V gene has CDR1 MDHEN and CDR2 SYDVKM. The CDR3 runs to 14 residues. The CDR3 nucleotides are TGTGCCAGCAGAGAACAGAGCTCTGGAAACACCATATATTTT. Protein: CASREQSSGNTIYF.

This chain uses TRBV4-2 with TRBJ2-2, with a weak D call TRBD2 (5 bases). The V gene lost 2 bases and the J gene lost 6 bases, with 16 bases spanning the gap. The CDR3 spans 16 residues. CDR1 is LGHNA and CDR2 is YNFKEQ in the germline V gene. The CDR3 reads CASSQLNSPGAGELFF. The CDR3 coding sequence is TGTGCCAGCAGCCAATTAAATAGCCCCGGGGCCGGGGAGCTGTTTTTT.

The chain recombines TRBV14 with TRBJ2-1, with TRBD2 identical over 8 bases. V lost 5 bases and J lost 1; bases outside the gene matches: 7. Germline V lookup: CDR1 SGHDN, CDR2 FVKESK. The CDR3 length is 16 residues. CDR3: CASSEAGLVSYNEQFF. The CDR3 nucleotides read TGTGCCAGCAGCGAGGCGGGACTAGTGTCCTACAATGAGCAGTTCTTC.

Here the CDR3 reads CASGDLGGELFF. The CDR3 DNA reads as TGTGCCAGCGGAGACTTGGGCGGGGAGCTGTTTTTT. The rearrangement uses TRBV3-1 (or the pseudogene TRBV3-2) and TRBJ2-2; no definite D call. With 8 bases removed from V and 7 bases from J, the gap between germline ends came to 11 bases. This CDR3 is built from 12 residues. Germline lookup yields CDR1 LGHDT and CDR2 YNNKEL (reference sequence).

The genes are TRBV5-1 and TRBJ1-2, with a tentative D call TRBD1 (6 bases). The CDR3 contains 14 residues. The germline V gene has CDR1 SGHRS and CDR2 YFSETQ. Trimming removed 0 bases from V and 8 bases from J, with 14 bases in between. This CDR3 reads CASSLAGQTRGYTF. DNA of the CDR3: TGCGCCAGCAGCTTGGCCGGACAGACCAGGGGCTACACCTTC.

V and J are TRBV6-5 and TRBJ2-3; no reliable D call. V shed 2 bases and J shed 2 bases, with 11 bases lying between them. This CDR3 has 15 residues. The germline gives CDR1 MNHEY, CDR2 SVGAGI. The CDR3 bases are TGTGCCAGCAGTTACGCCGAGGCGGCCACAGATACGCAGTATTTT. It encodes CASSYAEAATDTQYF.

For the CDR3, the DNA is TGCGCCAGCAGCCAAGAGGCGGGAAGCTACGAGCAGTACTTC. It translates to CASSQEAGSYEQYF. This chain uses TRBV4-1 with TRBJ2-7; perhaps TRBD2 as D (6 bases). The germline V and J ends were trimmed by 0 bases and 3 bases, with 9 bases remaining between them. The CDR3 sequence is 14 residues long. From germline, CDR1 is MGHRA and CDR2 YSYEKL.

The rearrangement links TRBV5-1 to TRBJ1-2; the D is unclear. The V gene's germline CDR1 is SGHRS and CDR2 YFSETQ. V was pared by 4 bases and J by 3 bases, with 13 bases between. The length of the CDR3 is 14 residues. CDR3 region: CASSQGGVYYGYTF. For the CDR3, the DNA is TGCGCCAGCAGCCAAGGCGGGGTTTACTATGGCTACACCTTC.

Only one count was recorded for this clone. CDR3 region: CASSLVMTSGRTRAYEQYF. The CDR3 region has the DNA TGTGCCAGCAGCTTAGTGATGACTAGCGGGAGGACCAGGGCCTACGAGCAGTACTTC. This rearrangement joins TRBV7-9 to TRBJ2-7; 13 bases agree with TRBD2. Germline trimming cut 1 base from V and 2 bases from J; bases unmatched to any gene: 11. Germline values: CDR1 SEHNR, CDR2 FQNEAQ (reference sequence). CDR3 length: 19 residues. The full variable domain, its missing parts supplied by reference TRBV7-9 and TRBJ2-7, is DTGVSQNPRHKITKRGQNVTFRCDPISEHNRLYWYRQTLGQGPEFLTYFQNEAQLEKSRLLSDRFSAERPKGSFSTLEIQRTEQGDSAMYLCASSLVMTSGRTRAYEQYFGPGTRLTVT.

This clone has only a few counts. CDR3 sequence reads: CSVVVVGQGASGELFF. The CDR3 region has the DNA TGCAGCGTTGTTGTCGTCGGACAGGGGGCGTCCGGGGAGCTGTTTTTT. V is TRBV29-1 and J is TRBJ2-2, with 11 bases matching TRBD1. V trimming: 4 bases; J trimming: 6 bases; junction bases outside the gene matches: 10. This CDR3 has 16 residues. The germline V gene has CDR1 SQVTM and CDR2 ANQGSEA.

The rearrangement links TRBV18 to TRBJ1-1; 8 nucleotides line up with TRBD1. CDR3 length: 15 residues. From germline, CDR1 is KGHSH and CDR2 LQKENI. With 1 base clipped from V and 4 bases from J, the junction kept 5 bases outside the gene matches. CDR3 loop: CASSPRQGSGTEAFF. As DNA, the CDR3 is TGTGCCAGCTCACCACGACAGGGGAGCGGCACTGAAGCTTTCTTT.

The J gene is TRBJ2-1, the V gene TRBV5-1; TRBD2 matches 13 bases. With V trimmed by 4 bases and J by 5 bases, 12 bases remained unmatched. Germline V CDR1 and CDR2: SGHRS, YFSETQ. There are 18 residues in the CDR3. The CDR3 protein is CASSLKMTSGRPDNEQFF. The CDR3 DNA reads as TGCGCCAGCAGCCTAAAGATGACTAGCGGGAGGCCCGACAATGAGCAGTTCTTC.

The V gene is TRBV9, the J gene TRBJ2-7; D possibly corresponds to TRBD2 (5 bases). The V gene's germline CDR1 is SGDLS and CDR2 YYNGEE. The CDR3 loop spans 13 amino acids. The ends were cut back, 4 bases at V and 6 bases at J, with 14 bases in the middle. The CDR3 region has the DNA TGTGCCAGCAGCTCGAGGGTGTCGGGCGAGCAGTACTTC. This encodes CASSSRVSGEQYF. Full variable domain (outside the CDR3, taken from reference TRBV9 and TRBJ2-7): DSGVTQTPKHLITATGQRVTLRCSPRSGDLSVYWYQQSLDQGLQFLIQYYNGEERAKGNILERFSAQQFPDLHSELNLSSLELGDSALYFCASSSRVSGEQYFGPGTRLTVT.

This chain links TRBV7-9 with TRBJ2-1, with 11 bases identical to TRBD2. The CDR3 contains 16 residues. J lost 1 base, V lost 5 bases, and 4 bases had no gene match. The germline V gene encodes CDR1 SEHNR and CDR2 FQNEAQ (reference sequence). Here the CDR3 reads CASSRIAGGSYNEQFF. The CDR3 DNA reads as TGTGCCAGCAGCCGCATAGCGGGAGGGTCCTACAATGAGCAGTTCTTC.